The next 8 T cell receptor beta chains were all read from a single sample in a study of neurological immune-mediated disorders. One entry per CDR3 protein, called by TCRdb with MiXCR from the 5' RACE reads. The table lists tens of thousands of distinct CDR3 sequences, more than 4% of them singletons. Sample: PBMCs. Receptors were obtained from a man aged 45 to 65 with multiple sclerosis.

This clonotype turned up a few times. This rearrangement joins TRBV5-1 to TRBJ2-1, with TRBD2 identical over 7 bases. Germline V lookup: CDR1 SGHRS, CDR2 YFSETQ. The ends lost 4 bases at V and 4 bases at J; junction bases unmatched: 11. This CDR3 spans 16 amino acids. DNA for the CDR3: TGCGCCAGCAGCCCCCCGTCCAGCGGGGTATACAATGAGCAGTTCTTC. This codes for CASSPPSSGVYNEQFF.

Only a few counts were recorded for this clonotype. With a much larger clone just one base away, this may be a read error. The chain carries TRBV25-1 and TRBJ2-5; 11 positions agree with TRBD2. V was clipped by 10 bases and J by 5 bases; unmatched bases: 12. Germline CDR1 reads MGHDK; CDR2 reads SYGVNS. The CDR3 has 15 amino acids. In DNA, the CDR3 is TGTGCCACTTTAGCGGGGGGGACGTCCGGGGAGACCCAGTACTTC. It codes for CATLAGGTSGETQYF.

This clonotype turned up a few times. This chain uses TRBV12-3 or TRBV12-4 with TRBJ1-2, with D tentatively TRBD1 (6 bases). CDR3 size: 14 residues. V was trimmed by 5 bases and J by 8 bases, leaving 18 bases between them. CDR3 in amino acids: CASSPGATGRGYTF. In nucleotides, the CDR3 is TGTGCCAGCAGTCCGGGGGCAACCGGTCGGGGCTACACCTTC.

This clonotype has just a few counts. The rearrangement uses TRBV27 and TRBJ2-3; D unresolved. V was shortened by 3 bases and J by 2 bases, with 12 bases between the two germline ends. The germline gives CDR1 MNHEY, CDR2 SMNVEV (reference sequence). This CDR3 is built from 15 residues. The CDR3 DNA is TGTGCCAGCAGTTTCCTCACAAGATTCACAGATACGCAGTATTTT. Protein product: CASSFLTRFTDTQYF.

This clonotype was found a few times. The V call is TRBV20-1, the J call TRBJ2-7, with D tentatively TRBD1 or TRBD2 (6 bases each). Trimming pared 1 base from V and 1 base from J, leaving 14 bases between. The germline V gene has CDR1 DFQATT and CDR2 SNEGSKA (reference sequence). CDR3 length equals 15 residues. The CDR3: CSARAFLGGSYEQYF. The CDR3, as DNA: TGCAGTGCTAGAGCCTTTTTAGGGGGGTCCTACGAGCAGTACTTC.

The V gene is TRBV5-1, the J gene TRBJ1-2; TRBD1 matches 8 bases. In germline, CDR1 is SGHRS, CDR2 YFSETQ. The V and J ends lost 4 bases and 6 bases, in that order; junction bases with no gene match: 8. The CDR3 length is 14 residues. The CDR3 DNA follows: TGCGCCAGCAGCACCGGACAGGGATCCAATGGCTACACCTTC. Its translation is CASSTGQGSNGYTF.

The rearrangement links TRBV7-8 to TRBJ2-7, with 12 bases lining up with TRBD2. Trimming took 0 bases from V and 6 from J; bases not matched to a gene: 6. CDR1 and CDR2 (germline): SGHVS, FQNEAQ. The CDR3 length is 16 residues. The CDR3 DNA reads TGTGCCAGCAGCTTAGCGTCTAGCGGGAGGGCCCTCGAGCAGTACTTC. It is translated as CASSLASSGRALEQYF. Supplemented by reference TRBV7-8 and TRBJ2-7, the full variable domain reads GAGVSQSPRYKVAKRGQDVALRCDPISGHVSLFWYQQALGQGPEFLTYFQNEAQLDKSGLPSDRFFAERPEGSVSTLKIQRTQQEDSAVYLCASSLASSGRALEQYFGPGTRLTVT.

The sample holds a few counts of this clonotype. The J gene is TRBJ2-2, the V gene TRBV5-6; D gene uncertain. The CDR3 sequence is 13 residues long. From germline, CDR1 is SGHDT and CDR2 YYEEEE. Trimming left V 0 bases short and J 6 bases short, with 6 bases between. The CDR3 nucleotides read TGTGCCAGCAGCTTGGTGGGTGCCGGGGAGCTGTTTTTT. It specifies CASSLVGAGELFF.